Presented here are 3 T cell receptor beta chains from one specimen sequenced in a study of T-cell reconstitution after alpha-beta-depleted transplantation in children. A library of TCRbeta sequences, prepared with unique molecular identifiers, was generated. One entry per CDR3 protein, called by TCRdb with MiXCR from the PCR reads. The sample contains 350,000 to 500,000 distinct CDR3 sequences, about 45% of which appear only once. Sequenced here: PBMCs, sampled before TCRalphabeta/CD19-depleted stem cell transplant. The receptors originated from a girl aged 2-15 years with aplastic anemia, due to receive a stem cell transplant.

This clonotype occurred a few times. Written as DNA, the CDR3 is TGCAGTGCTAGAGATCTGGTTGGGACAGACTATGGCTACACCTTC. Protein product: CSARDLVGTDYGYTF. The gene calls are TRBV20-1 and TRBJ1-2; 7 positions agree with TRBD1. CDR3 length: 15 residues. Germline CDR1 DFQATT, CDR2 SNEGSKA (reference sequence). V lost 0 bases, J lost 3 bases, and 7 bases stayed unmatched.

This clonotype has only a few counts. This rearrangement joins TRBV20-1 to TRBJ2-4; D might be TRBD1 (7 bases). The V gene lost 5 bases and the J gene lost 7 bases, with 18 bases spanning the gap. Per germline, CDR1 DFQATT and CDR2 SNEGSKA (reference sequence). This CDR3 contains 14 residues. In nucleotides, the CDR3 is TGCAGTGCTTTGCCCCCGACAGGGAGGAACATTCAGTACTTC. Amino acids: CSALPPTGRNIQYF.

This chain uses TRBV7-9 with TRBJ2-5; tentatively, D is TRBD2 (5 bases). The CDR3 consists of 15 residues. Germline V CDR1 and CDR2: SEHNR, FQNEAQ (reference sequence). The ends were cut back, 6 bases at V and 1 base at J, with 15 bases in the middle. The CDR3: CASRQSGEPQETQYF. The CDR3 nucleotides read TGTGCCAGCAGACAATCCGGGGAGCCCCAAGAGACCCAGTACTTC.